This T cell receptor (beta chain) came from a study of T cell changes during pregnancy in multiple sclerosis. Measured with immunoSEQ multiplex PCR; TCRdb has only the in-frame clones, and not every one. The repertoire holds under 65,000 clones, with approximately 93% as singletons. The V and J ends lost 3 bases and 4 bases respectively, with 12 bases between them. Germline loops: CDR1 MNHNS, CDR2 SASEGT. CDR3 size: 14 residues. Source: CD8+ T cells from peripheral blood mononuclear cells, taken in the third trimester of pregnancy. J is TRBJ1-2 and V is TRBV6-1, with D perhaps TRBD1 (6 bases). This sequence originates from a female donor with multiple sclerosis, enrolled in a pregnancy study. The DNA for the CDR3 is TGTGCCAGCAGTGACAGCAGGGGTCTCTATGGCTACACCTTC. It codes for CASSDSRGLYGYTF.